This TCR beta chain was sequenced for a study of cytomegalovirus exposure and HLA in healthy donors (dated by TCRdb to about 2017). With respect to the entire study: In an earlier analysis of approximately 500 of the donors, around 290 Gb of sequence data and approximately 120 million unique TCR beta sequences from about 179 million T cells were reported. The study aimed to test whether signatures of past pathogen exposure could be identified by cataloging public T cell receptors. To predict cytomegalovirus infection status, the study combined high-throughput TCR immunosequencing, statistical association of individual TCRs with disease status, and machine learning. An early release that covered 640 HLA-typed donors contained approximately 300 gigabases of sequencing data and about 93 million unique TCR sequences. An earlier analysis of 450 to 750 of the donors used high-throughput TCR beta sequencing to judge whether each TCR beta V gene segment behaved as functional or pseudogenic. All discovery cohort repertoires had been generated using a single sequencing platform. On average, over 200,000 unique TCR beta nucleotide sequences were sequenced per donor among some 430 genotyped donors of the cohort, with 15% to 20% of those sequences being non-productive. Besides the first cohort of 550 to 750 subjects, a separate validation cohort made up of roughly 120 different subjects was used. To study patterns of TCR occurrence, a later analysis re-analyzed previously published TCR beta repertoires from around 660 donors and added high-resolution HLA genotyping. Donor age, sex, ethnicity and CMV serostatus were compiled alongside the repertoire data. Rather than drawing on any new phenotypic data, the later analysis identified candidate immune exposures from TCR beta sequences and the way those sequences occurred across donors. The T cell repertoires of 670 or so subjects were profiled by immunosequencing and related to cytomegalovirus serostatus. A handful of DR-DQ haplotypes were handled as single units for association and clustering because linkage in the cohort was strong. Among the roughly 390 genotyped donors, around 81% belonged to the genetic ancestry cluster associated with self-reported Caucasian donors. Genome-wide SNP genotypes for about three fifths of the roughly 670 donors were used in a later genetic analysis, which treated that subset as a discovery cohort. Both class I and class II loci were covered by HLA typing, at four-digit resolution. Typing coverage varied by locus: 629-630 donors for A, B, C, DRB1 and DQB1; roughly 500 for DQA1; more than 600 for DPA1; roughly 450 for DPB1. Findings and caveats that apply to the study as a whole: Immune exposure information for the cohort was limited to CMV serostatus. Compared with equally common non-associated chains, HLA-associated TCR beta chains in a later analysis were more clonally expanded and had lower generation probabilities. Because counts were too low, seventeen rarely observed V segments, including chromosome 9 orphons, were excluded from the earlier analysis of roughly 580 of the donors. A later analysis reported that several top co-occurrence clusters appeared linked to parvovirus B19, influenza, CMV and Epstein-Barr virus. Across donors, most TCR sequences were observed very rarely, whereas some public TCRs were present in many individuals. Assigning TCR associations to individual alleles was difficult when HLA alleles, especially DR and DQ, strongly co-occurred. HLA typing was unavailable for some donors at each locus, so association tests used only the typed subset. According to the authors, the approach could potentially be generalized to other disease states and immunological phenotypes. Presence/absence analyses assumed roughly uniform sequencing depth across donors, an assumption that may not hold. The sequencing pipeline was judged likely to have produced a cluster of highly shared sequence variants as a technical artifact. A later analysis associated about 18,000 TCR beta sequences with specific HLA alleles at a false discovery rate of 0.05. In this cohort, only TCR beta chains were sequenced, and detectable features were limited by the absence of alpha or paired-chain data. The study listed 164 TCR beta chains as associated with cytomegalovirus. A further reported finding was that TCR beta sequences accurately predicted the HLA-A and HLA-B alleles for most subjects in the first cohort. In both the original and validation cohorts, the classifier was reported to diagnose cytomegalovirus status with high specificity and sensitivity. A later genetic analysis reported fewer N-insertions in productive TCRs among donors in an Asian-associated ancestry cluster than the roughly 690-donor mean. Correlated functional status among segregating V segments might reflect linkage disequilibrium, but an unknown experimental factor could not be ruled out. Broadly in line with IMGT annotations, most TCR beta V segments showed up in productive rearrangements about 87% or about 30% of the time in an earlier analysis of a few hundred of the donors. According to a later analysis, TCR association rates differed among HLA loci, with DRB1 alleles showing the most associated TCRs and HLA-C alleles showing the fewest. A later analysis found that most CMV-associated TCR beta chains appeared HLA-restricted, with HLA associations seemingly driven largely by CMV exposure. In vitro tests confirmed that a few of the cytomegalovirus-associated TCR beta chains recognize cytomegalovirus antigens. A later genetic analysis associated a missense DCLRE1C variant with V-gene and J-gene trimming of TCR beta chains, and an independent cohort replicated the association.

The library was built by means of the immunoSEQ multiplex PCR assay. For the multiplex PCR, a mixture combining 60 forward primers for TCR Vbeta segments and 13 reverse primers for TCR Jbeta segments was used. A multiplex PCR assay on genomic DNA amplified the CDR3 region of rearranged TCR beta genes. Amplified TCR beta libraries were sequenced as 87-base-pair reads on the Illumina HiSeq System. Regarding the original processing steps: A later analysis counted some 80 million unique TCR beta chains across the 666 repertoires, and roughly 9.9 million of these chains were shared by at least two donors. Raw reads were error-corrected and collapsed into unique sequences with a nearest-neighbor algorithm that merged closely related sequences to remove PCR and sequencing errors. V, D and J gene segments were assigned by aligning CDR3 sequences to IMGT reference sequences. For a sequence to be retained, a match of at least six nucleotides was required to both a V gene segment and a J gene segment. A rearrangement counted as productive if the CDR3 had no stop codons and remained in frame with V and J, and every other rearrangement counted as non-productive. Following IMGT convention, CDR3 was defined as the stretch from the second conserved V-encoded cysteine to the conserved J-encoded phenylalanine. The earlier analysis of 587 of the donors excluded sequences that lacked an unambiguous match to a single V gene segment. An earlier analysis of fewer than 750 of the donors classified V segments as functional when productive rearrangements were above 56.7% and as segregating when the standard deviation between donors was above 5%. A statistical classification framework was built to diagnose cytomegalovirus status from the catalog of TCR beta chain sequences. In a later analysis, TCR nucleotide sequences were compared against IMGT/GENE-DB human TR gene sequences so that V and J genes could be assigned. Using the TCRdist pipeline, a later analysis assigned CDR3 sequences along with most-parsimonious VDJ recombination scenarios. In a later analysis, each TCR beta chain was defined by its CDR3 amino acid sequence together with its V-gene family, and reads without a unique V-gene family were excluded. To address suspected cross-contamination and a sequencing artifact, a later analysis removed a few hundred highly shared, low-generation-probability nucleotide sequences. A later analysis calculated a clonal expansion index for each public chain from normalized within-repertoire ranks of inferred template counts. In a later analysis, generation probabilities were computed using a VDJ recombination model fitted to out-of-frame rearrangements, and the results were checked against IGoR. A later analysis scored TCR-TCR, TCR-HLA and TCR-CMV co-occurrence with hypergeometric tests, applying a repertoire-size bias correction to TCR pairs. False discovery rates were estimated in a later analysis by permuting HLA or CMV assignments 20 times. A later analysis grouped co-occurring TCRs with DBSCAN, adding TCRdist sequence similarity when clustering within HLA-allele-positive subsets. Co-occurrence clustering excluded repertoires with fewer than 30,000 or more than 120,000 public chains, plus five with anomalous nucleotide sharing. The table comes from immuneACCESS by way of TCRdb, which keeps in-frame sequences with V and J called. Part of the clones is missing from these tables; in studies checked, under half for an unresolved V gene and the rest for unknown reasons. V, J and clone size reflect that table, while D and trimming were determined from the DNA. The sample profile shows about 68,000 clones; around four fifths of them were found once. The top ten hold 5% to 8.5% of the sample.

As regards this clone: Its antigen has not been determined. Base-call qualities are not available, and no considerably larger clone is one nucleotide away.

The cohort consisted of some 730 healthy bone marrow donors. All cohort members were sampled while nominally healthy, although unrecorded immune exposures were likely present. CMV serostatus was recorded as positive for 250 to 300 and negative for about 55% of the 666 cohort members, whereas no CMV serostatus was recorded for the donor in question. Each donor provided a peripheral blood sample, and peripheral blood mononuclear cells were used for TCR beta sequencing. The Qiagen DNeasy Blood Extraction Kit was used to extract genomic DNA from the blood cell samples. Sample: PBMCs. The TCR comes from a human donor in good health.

The CDR3: CASSPRTGHSGNTIYF. The DNA sequence is TGTGCCAGCAGCCCAAGGACAGGGCACTCTGGAAACACCATATATTTT. The V gene is TRBV11-2 and the J gene is TRBJ1-3; 8 bases in the middle match TRBD1. Compared with germline, V lacks 5 bases and J lacks 0 bases; bases without a gene match: 6. CDR3 length: 16 amino acids, cysteine to phenylalanine. Solely the CDR3 DNA is kept, with 48 bases framed from the first base. The germline V gene supplies CDR1 SGHAT and CDR2 FQNNGV.